The 18 T cell receptor beta chains below come from one sample, sequenced in a study of blood T cell repertoires in COVID-19. Produced via immunoSEQ multiplex PCR; TCRdb's table is partial and in-frame only. The table includes around 250,000 clones, approximately 89% detected once. The sequenced material came from peripheral blood. These receptors came from a woman in her fifties or sixties who had recovered from COVID-19.

This clone was seen a single time. V and J are TRBV7-9 and TRBJ2-3; 8 bases agree with TRBD2. The CDR3 extends over 15 amino acids. Germline V CDR1 and CDR2: SEHNR, FQNEAQ (reference sequence). J gave up 4 bases and V 1 base, and 4 bases lay outside the gene matches. The CDR3 spells CASSLGSGGADTQYF. CDR3 nucleotide sequence: TGTGCCAGCAGCTTAGGGTCCGGGGGGGCAGATACGCAGTATTTT.

This clone was observed a single time. V usage is TRBV18 and J usage is TRBJ1-4; no clear D. Deletions cut 3 bases from V and 13 bases from J, with 15 bases between. The CDR3 spans 13 residues. Germline CDR1 KGHSH, CDR2 LQKENI. Here the CDR3 reads CASSPEGETGLFF. In DNA form, the CDR3 reads TGTGCCAGCTCACCCGAAGGTGAGACGGGACTGTTTTTT.

The gene calls are TRBV5-5 and TRBJ1-2; a possible D gene is TRBD1 (5 bases). The CDR3 extends over 16 amino acids. Trimming pared 0 bases from V and 7 bases from J, leaving 19 bases between. CDR1 and CDR2 from the germline V gene are SGHKS and YYEKEE (reference sequence). The CDR3 loop reads CASSLVPPWGLPGYTF. CDR3 DNA: TGTGCCAGCAGCTTGGTGCCCCCATGGGGCCTTCCTGGCTACACCTTC.

V gene TRBV6-5 combines with J gene TRBJ1-3; D is undetermined. This CDR3 spans 16 amino acids. Per the germline V gene, CDR1 is MNHEY and CDR2 is SVGAGI. Between the trimmed V and J ends, which lost 4 bases and 3 bases, there was a span of 16 bases. The CDR3: CASSLVRPGGGNTIYF. In DNA form, the CDR3 reads TGTGCCAGCAGTTTAGTACGCCCCGGCGGTGGAAACACCATATATTTT.

The chain combines TRBV19 with TRBJ1-1, with D possibly matching TRBD1 (5 bases). V was cut by 4 bases and J by 6 bases, with 18 bases left in between. Germline V lookup: CDR1 LNHDA, CDR2 SQIVND (reference sequence). There are 15 residues in the CDR3. In DNA form, the CDR3 reads TGTGCCAGTAGTAAACGACTCCAGGGAGGCGCTGAAGCTTTCTTT. Translation gives CASSKRLQGGAEAFF. Complete variable domain (other parts from reference TRBV19 and TRBJ1-1): DGGITQSPKYLFRKEGQNVTLSCEQNLNHDAMYWYRQDPGQGLRLIYYSQIVNDFQKGDIAEGYSVSREKKESFPLTVTSAQKNPTAFYLCASSKRLQGGAEAFFGQGTRLTVV.

In DNA, the CDR3 is TGTGCCAGCAATAAGGGGAGGGAGATCAATGAGCAGTTCTTC. Translating it yields CASNKGREINEQFF. The rearrangement links TRBV2 to TRBJ2-1, with 7 bases matching TRBD2. Trimming cost V 7 bases and J 6 bases; bases outside gene matches: 9. CDR1 is SNHLY, CDR2 FYNNEI, per germline. The length of the CDR3 is 14 residues.

The chain uses TRBV9 and TRBJ1-3; no clear D gene. CDR1 is SGDLS and CDR2 is YYNGEE in the germline V gene. CDR3 length equals 16 residues. Trimming took 0 bases from V and 0 from J, leaving 10 bases between them. In nucleotides, the CDR3 is TGTGCCAGCAGCGTAGCTCCGAGGGTCTCTGGAAACACCATATATTTT. Its protein product is CASSVAPRVSGNTIYF.

DNA of the CDR3: TGTGCCAGCAGTTCCCGGACAGGTCACTATGGCTACACCTTC. The encoded protein is CASSSRTGHYGYTF. The J gene is TRBJ1-2, the V gene TRBV7-9, with 7 bases matching TRBD1. After removal of 6 bases from V and 3 bases from J, the junction contained 7 bases not matched to a gene. The CDR3 consists of 14 residues. The germline gives CDR1 SEHNR, CDR2 FQNEAQ (reference sequence).

This sequence joins TRBV9 and TRBJ2-5, with D possibly matching TRBD2 (7 bases). The V gene lost 7 bases and the J gene lost 5 bases, with 12 bases spanning the gap. CDR3 size: 12 residues. Germline V gene data show CDR1 as SGDLS and CDR2 as YYNGEE. The CDR3 here is CASGGAGETQYF. The CDR3 nucleotides read TGTGCCAGCGGGGGGGCCGGGGAGACCCAGTACTTC.

This chain connects TRBV18 to TRBJ2-1; D may be TRBD1 (6 bases). Germline values: CDR1 KGHSH, CDR2 LQKENI. V was pared by 1 base and J by 4 bases, with 8 bases between. The CDR3 is 14 residues long. In DNA form, the CDR3 reads TGTGCCAGCTCACCACGGGACAAGTACAATGAGCAGTTCTTC. Protein: CASSPRDKYNEQFF.

The chain recombines TRBV29-1 with TRBJ2-5, with D possibly matching TRBD2 (5 bases). V lost 4 bases and J 4 bases, leaving 13 bases between the germline ends. The CDR3 has 13 residues. Germline loops: CDR1 SQVTM, CDR2 ANQGSEA. The CDR3 is CSVVAGEGETQYF. CDR3 DNA sequence: TGCAGCGTTGTCGCAGGAGAGGGAGAGACCCAGTACTTC.

The chain recombines TRBV18 with TRBJ1-4, with 10 bases that match TRBD1. CDR1 is KGHSH, CDR2 LQKENI, per germline. This CDR3 contains 17 residues. Unmatched junction bases numbered 9, after V lost 0 bases and J lost 8 bases. The CDR3 nucleotides are TGTGCCAGCTCACCACCCCCCGGCCGGACAGGGGGGGAAAAACTGTTTTTT. It yields the protein CASSPPPGRTGGEKLFF.

This clone was observed a handful of times. CDR3 in DNA: TGTGCCAGCAGCTCGCGGACAGGGCTTAAGACTGAAGCTTTCTTT. This sequence encodes CASSSRTGLKTEAFF. This rearrangement joins TRBV7-3 to TRBJ1-1, with 8 bases fitting TRBD1. V dropped 4 bases and J dropped 5; count of bases not matched to a gene: 9. CDR3 length equals 15 residues. Germline assignment: CDR1 SGHTA and CDR2 FQGTGA.

This clone occurred once. The genes are TRBV6-4 and TRBJ1-1, with D perhaps TRBD1 (5 bases). CDR1 is MRHNA and CDR2 is SNTAGT in the germline V gene. The length of the CDR3 is 15 residues. V lost 0 bases and J lost 5, with 13 bases in between. The CDR3 loop reads CASSDSIRGGTEAFF. Here the CDR3 DNA reads TGTGCCAGCAGTGACTCGATTAGGGGAGGTACTGAAGCTTTCTTT.

This rearrangement joins TRBV6-5 to TRBJ2-3; 10 nucleotides match TRBD1. Germline CDR1 MNHEY, CDR2 SVGAGI. The CDR3 spans 14 residues. V was pared by 8 bases and J by 2 bases, with 4 bases of the junction left unmatched. The CDR3 here is CASSDRGPTDTQYF. CDR3 in DNA: TGTGCCAGCTCTGACAGGGGGCCCACAGATACGCAGTATTTT.

This clone was found once. The CDR3 region is CASSYRGLGQETQYF. CDR3 DNA sequence: TGTGCCAGTAGTTACAGGGGGCTGGGGCAAGAGACCCAGTACTTC. The rearrangement joins TRBV19 to TRBJ2-5; 9 positions match TRBD1. CDR1 is LNHDA and CDR2 is SQIVND in the germline V gene (reference sequence). Losses at the gene ends were 5 bases for V and 2 bases for J; bases not matched to a gene: 6. The CDR3 has 15 amino acids.

The J gene is TRBJ1-2, the V gene TRBV3-1 (or the pseudogene TRBV3-2); D not certain. This CDR3 is built from 12 residues. Germline V gene sequence: CDR1 LGHDT, CDR2 YNNKEL (reference sequence). Trimming stripped 0 bases from V and 8 bases from J, with 7 bases between. The CDR3 protein is CASSQDRSGYTF. CDR3 coding DNA: TGTGCCAGCAGCCAAGACCGGAGCGGCTACACCTTC.

J is TRBJ1-3 and V is TRBV7-2; a weak D match, TRBD1 (5 bases). This CDR3 spans 17 amino acids. Germline values: CDR1 SGHTA, CDR2 FQGNSA. V gave up 1 base and J gave up 1 base, with 14 bases separating them. This CDR3 is CASSLEGVGGSGNTIYF. The CDR3 DNA reads TGTGCCAGCAGCTTAGAAGGAGTCGGGGGATCTGGAAACACCATATATTTT.